The sequence of this T cell receptor (beta chain) was determined in a study of blood T cells in healthy people across ages. The CDR3 runs to 13 residues. Germline V CDR1 and CDR2: DFQATT, SNEGSKA (reference sequence). Study findings and constraints: Comparison with aged donors showed that long-lived donors had more naive CD4+ cells and higher diversity.

This clonotype was found a few times. The antigen remains unidentified. Using a J-beta primer mix together with a sample-barcoded 5' primer, a second PCR was run for roughly 7 to 11 cycles. MiXCR was run by TCRdb on the 5' RACE reads, yielding one entry per CDR3 protein. The sample records under 1,100,000 distinct CDR3 sequences, roughly 24% being singletons. The same data also contributed to another study, on T cells of mothers and their children.

The chain couples TRBV20-1 to TRBJ2-3; D could derive from TRBD1 or TRBD2 (6 bases each). Source material: blood. This clonotype was obtained from a girl aged 2 to 9 in good health. In DNA, the CDR3 is TGCATCATAGGTGGGGGGCGTGGAGATACGCAGTATTTT. Protein product: CIIGGGRGDTQYF.